The following is a T cell receptor (beta chain) sequence with its context. The antigen is unknown. These data come from a study of blood T cells in healthy people across ages. Study-wide points: Estimates of total diversity, which came from one million sequenced T cells, were considered to be underestimates. Older individuals had lower TCR beta diversity per million T cells (the decline was roughly linear).

A J-beta primer mix and a sample-barcoded 5' primer were used in a second PCR of roughly 7 to 12 cycles. TCRdb ran MiXCR on the 5' RACE reads and lists one entry per CDR3 protein. The sample includes a few hundred thousand distinct CDR3 sequences, 45% to 65% of them seen just once. Germline CDR1 reads SNHLY; CDR2 reads FYNNEI. The J segment lost 5 bases and the V segment lost 7 bases, leaving 12 bases of the junction unmatched. The CDR3 is 15 amino acids. This clonotype originated in a man aged 60-69 years in good health. The sample comprised blood. V usage is TRBV2 and J usage is TRBJ2-5; TRBD1 matches at 8 bases. CDR3 coding DNA: TGTGCCAGCACCCAACAGGGGGGAGCTGGGGAGACCCAGTACTTC. It specifies CASTQQGGAGETQYF.